Listed below are T cell receptor beta chains from one sample, sequenced in a study of cytomegalovirus exposure and HLA in healthy donors. The protocol was immunoSEQ multiplex PCR, while the TCRdb copy is restricted to in-frame clones and leaves out a portion. The sample lists about 180,000 clones; 65% to 85% were seen once. Sequenced sample: PBMCs. These receptors came from a girl between 5 and 17 years old in good health and CMV-seropositive. CDR3s include the opening cysteine and the closing phenylalanine or tryptophan. The D gene is left open where the match is weak. Only some rows state a clone size, as once, few, many or a class for expanded clones.

V gene,J gene,D gene,clone size,CDR3 DNA,CDR3 protein
TRBV25-1,TRBJ2-3,-,-,TGTGCCAGCAGTGTCAAAGATACGCAGTATTTT,CASSVKDTQYF
TRBV7-3,TRBJ1-1,TRBD1,-,TGTGCCAGCAGCTCGACAGGGGGGTACACTGAAGCTTTCTTT,CASSSTGGYTEAFF
TRBV6-5,TRBJ1-3,-,-,TGTGCCAGCAGTACATCTGGAAACACCATATATTTT,CASSTSGNTIYF
TRBV4-1,TRBJ1-5,-,-,TGCGCCAGCAGCCAAGGGGCTTGGGGCAATCAGCCCCAGCATTTT,CASSQGAWGNQPQHF
TRBV18,TRBJ1-2,-,-,TGTGCCAGCTCACCACAGGGGGCTAACTATGGCTACACCTTC,CASSPQGANYGYTF
TRBV9,TRBJ2-7,-,-,TGTGCCAGCAGCGTAGATGCAGGGTTGCAAGAGTACGAGCAGTACTTC,CASSVDAGLQEYEQYF
TRBV5-4,TRBJ2-5,-,-,TGTGCCAGCAGCCCGTGGGCGTCTAAAGAGACCCAGTACTTC,CASSPWASKETQYF
TRBV5-6,TRBJ1-2,-,-,TGTGCCAGCAGCTACAGTTATGGCTACACCTTC,CASSYSYGYTF
TRBV27,TRBJ2-2,-,-,TGTGCCAGCAGTTCGACGGGCACCGGGGAGCTGTTTTTT,CASSSTGTGELFF
TRBV7-9,TRBJ1-2,TRBD1,-,TGTGCCAGCAGCCGAGGGGGCCAGGGGACTGGCTACACCTTC,CASSRGGQGTGYTF
TRBV5-1,TRBJ1-4,TRBD1,-,TGCGCCAGCACGCGACAGGGGCTCGGGGATGAAAAACTGTTTTTT,CASTRQGLGDEKLFF
TRBV11-1,TRBJ1-4,-,once,TGTGCCAGCCGCCTATCTGCAACTAATGAAAAACTGTTTTTT,CASRLSATNEKLFF
TRBV5-1,TRBJ2-2,TRBD2,-,TGCGCCAGCAGCGTGGGACTAGCGGCGAACACCGGGGAGCTGTTTTTT,CASSVGLAANTGELFF
TRBV29-1,TRBJ1-2,-,-,TGCAGCGTTGAAGGTGGCAGGCCGACCTGGAACTATGGCTACACCTTC,CSVEGGRPTWNYGYTF
TRBV7-9,TRBJ1-2,-,-,TGTGCCAGCAGCTTGGGGGCTGACACCTTC,CASSLGADTF
TRBV7-6,TRBJ1-4,-,-,TGTGCCAGCAGCCGTGGACTCGGATTCGAAAAACTGTTTTTT,CASSRGLGFEKLFF
TRBV4-2,TRBJ2-3,TRBD2,-,TGTGCCAGCAGCCAAGTGGGCGGGAGGGCCACAGATACGCAGTATTTT,CASSQVGGRATDTQYF
TRBV30,TRBJ2-7,-,-,TGTGCCTGGAGTGGAGGGTACGAGCAGTACTTC,CAWSGGYEQYF
TRBV29-1,TRBJ1-1,-,-,TGCAGCGTACAATCGGGGGGATCTGAAGCTTTCTTT,CSVQSGGSEAFF
TRBV30,TRBJ1-2,-,-,TGTGCCTGGAGTGGGGAGGGAAACTTCTATGGCTACACCTTC,CAWSGEGNFYGYTF
TRBV5-1,TRBJ2-5,-,-,TGCGCCAGCAGCACGGGTGAGACCCAGTACTTC,CASSTGETQYF
TRBV20-1,TRBJ1-3,-,few,TGCAGTGCTCTACAGGGAAACACCATATATTTT,CSALQGNTIYF
TRBV11-2,TRBJ2-3,-,-,TGTGCCAGCAGAGTCAGGAGCACAGATACGCAGTATTTT,CASRVRSTDTQYF
TRBV29-1,TRBJ1-1,-,-,TGCAGCGTTGCGGGGACTGAAGCTTTCTTT,CSVAGTEAFF
TRBV10-2,TRBJ2-7,-,once,TGCGCCAGCAGTGATCACGCGGCCAGCTCCTACGAGCAGTACTTC,CASSDHAASSYEQYF
TRBV19,TRBJ1-1,-,-,TGTGCCAGTAGTCGAGGGGGAGACATAACGAACACTGAAGCTTTCTTT,CASSRGGDITNTEAFF
TRBV4-1,TRBJ2-5,TRBD2,-,TGCGCCAGCAGCCAAGATTCTAGCGGGATAGAGACCCAGTACTTC,CASSQDSSGIETQYF
TRBV30,TRBJ1-4,TRBD1,few,TGTGCCTGGAGTGTCCCACCGGGACAGGGGGCCACTAATGAAAAACTGTTTTTT,CAWSVPPGQGATNEKLFF
TRBV7-2,TRBJ2-2,-,-,TGTGCCAGCAGCTTAGAGTTCAGGGCTAGGTGGAACACCGGGGAGCTGTTTTTT,CASSLEFRARWNTGELFF
TRBV25-1,TRBJ2-1,-,once,TGTGCCAGCAGTGAATTTGAGGGGGTCAATGAGCAGTTCTTC,CASSEFEGVNEQFF
TRBV27,TRBJ2-3,TRBD2,-,TGTGCCAGCAGTAGGGGACTAGCGTTTACTAGCACAGATACGCAGTATTTT,CASSRGLAFTSTDTQYF
TRBV19,TRBJ2-3,-,-,TGTGCCAGTCGCGGCCTTTTTACTGTCCGGACAGATACGCAGTATTTT,CASRGLFTVRTDTQYF
TRBV25-1,TRBJ2-2,TRBD1,once,TGTGCCAGCAGTGCTCTTGGGACAGGGGTGAACACCGGGGAGCTGTTTTTT,CASSALGTGVNTGELFF
TRBV4-2,TRBJ1-2,-,-,TGTGCCAGCAGCCAAGACGAGATCTATGGCTACACCTTC,CASSQDEIYGYTF
TRBV6-1,TRBJ2-6,-,-,TGTGCCAGCAGTGAAGGCGTCAACGTCAGGTCTGGGGCCAACGTCCTGACTTTC,CASSEGVNVRSGANVLTF
TRBV9,TRBJ2-1,TRBD2,-,TGTGCCAGCAGCGTAAGCGGGAGGAAAAATGAGCAGTTCTTC,CASSVSGRKNEQFF
TRBV5-8,TRBJ2-5,-,-,TGTGCCAGCAGCTCTCGACAGCTAGAGACCCAGTACTTC,CASSSRQLETQYF
TRBV27,TRBJ2-2,TRBD1,few,TGTGCCAGCAGTTCATATTGGACAGGGAAAGAGAACACCGGGGAGCTGTTTTTT,CASSSYWTGKENTGELFF
TRBV2,TRBJ1-2,TRBD1,-,TGTGCCAGCAGAGGGACAGGGGCGGGGGATGGCTACACCTTC,CASRGTGAGDGYTF
TRBV2,TRBJ1-2,TRBD1,-,TGTGCCAGCAGCCCCAGGGGGCCCTCTCCCTATGGCTACACCTTC,CASSPRGPSPYGYTF
TRBV7-8,TRBJ2-1,-,once,TGTGCCAGCAGCGAACGACAGCATTCCTACAATGAGCAGTTCTTC,CASSERQHSYNEQFF
TRBV7-2,TRBJ2-1,TRBD2,-,TGTGCCAGCAGCTTAGTAGGAGCCCTAGCGGGTCCAGGGAATGAGCAGTTCTTC,CASSLVGALAGPGNEQFF
TRBV19,TRBJ2-7,-,-,TGTGCCAGTAGTATCGGACATTCCTACGAGCAGTACTTC,CASSIGHSYEQYF
TRBV4-1,TRBJ1-1,-,few,TGCGCCAGCAGCCAAGGCCCTGGACTCGCTGAAGCTTTCTTT,CASSQGPGLAEAFF
TRBV6-5,TRBJ1-4,-,-,TGTGCCAGCGCCGCGGGGGCGGATGAAAAACTGTTTTTT,CASAAGADEKLFF
TRBV11-2,TRBJ1-5,TRBD1,-,TGTGCCAGCAGCTTAGGGGCTACAGGGGGCCAGCCCCAGCATTTT,CASSLGATGGQPQHF
TRBV7-9,TRBJ2-1,-,-,TGTGCCAGCAGCTTAGGGGAGAGCTCCTACAATGAGCAGTTCTTC,CASSLGESSYNEQFF
TRBV20-1,TRBJ2-1,TRBD1,-,TGCAGTGCTATTATACAGGGGGGGCAGTTCTTC,CSAIIQGGQFF
TRBV4-1,TRBJ2-7,TRBD1,-,TGCGCCAGCAGCCACGATCGGACAGGGGACGAGCAGTACTTC,CASSHDRTGDEQYF
TRBV5-4,TRBJ2-3,-,-,TGTGCCAGCAGCTTGGGAATAGCGGTCACAGATACGCAGTATTTT,CASSLGIAVTDTQYF
TRBV7-9,TRBJ2-1,TRBD1,-,TGTGCCAGCAGCCCAGGGGGTAATGAGCAGTTCTTC,CASSPGGNEQFF
TRBV6-5,TRBJ1-2,TRBD1,-,TGTGCCAGCAGTCCCTCCCGGGACAGGGCCTATGGCTACACCTTC,CASSPSRDRAYGYTF
TRBV7-9,TRBJ1-2,TRBD1,-,TGTGCCAGCAGCCCTCCCCGACTCCGGGACAGGGATCCTTATGGCTACACCTTC,CASSPPRLRDRDPYGYTF
TRBV2,TRBJ2-6,-,-,TGTGCCAGCAGTGATCCGCCAGGAACCTCTGGGGCCAACGTCCTGACTTTC,CASSDPPGTSGANVLTF
TRBV11-2,TRBJ1-4,-,-,TGTGCCAGCAGCTCGCCCCACCAGAATGAAAAACTGTTTTTT,CASSSPHQNEKLFF
TRBV2,TRBJ2-1,-,-,TGTGCCAGCAGCGAGGGACAAACCTTCGGACATGAGCAGTTCTTC,CASSEGQTFGHEQFF
TRBV4-3,TRBJ2-1,TRBD2,-,TGCGCCAGCAGCCAAGATGAGGGACTAGCGGGATGGGGCGATGAGCAGTTCTTC,CASSQDEGLAGWGDEQFF
TRBV6-5,TRBJ2-3,TRBD2,-,TGTGCCAGCAGTTACCTGGGACTAGCGGACACAGATACGCAGTATTTT,CASSYLGLADTDTQYF